This TCR beta chain was profiled in a study of T cell responses to AZD1222 COVID-19 vaccine. This clone has only one observation. Here immunoSEQ multiplex PCR was the method, and the copy in TCRdb shows in-frame clones only, minus some. The sample carries 100,000 to 150,000 clones, 87% recorded once. This CDR3 spans 16 amino acids. The sequenced sample was peripheral blood, obtained on day 0 of AZD1222 vaccination. This receptor was taken from an adult in good health. The J gene is TRBJ2-7, the V gene TRBV21-1; TRBD1 is taken as the D call from the table, unchecked against the DNA. Judging by the DNA end, TRBJ2-4 fits better; the J call may be wrong. TRBV21-1 counts as a pseudogene. The CDR3 sequence: CASSIDKSQGEAIQYF. CDR3 bases: TGTGCCAGCAGCATCGATAAGAGCCAGGGGGAAGCCATTCAGTACTTC.